This entry lists 2 T cell receptor beta chains sequenced from one sample in a study of blood T cell repertoires in COVID-19. Profiling relied on immunoSEQ multiplex PCR, and the TCRdb table lists in-frame clones only, not all of them. The sample has around 150,000 clones, 77% seen once; the top ten hold roughly 8.6%. Sequences were obtained from peripheral blood. These receptors originate from a woman aged 50 to 60 with active or convalescent COVID-19.

The chain is built from TRBV7-2 and TRBJ2-1; 7 bases are a match to TRBD1. There are 16 residues in the CDR3. V lost 4 bases and J lost 0; bases outside the gene matches: 6. From germline, CDR1 is SGHTA and CDR2 FQGNSA. CDR3 coding DNA: TGTGCCAGCAGCTCCAGGGGGAGTTACTCCTACAATGAGCAGTTCTTC. It translates to CASSSRGSYSYNEQFF.

The J gene is TRBJ2-5, the V gene TRBV30, with a possible D match to TRBD2 (5 bases). This CDR3 spans 14 amino acids. The germline gives CDR1 GTSNPN, CDR2 SVGIG (reference sequence). V gave up 0 bases and J gave up 1 base, with 9 bases separating them. The CDR3 bases are TGTGCCTGGAGTGTTGGAGGACCCCAAGAGACCCAGTACTTC. Translation gives CAWSVGGPQETQYF.